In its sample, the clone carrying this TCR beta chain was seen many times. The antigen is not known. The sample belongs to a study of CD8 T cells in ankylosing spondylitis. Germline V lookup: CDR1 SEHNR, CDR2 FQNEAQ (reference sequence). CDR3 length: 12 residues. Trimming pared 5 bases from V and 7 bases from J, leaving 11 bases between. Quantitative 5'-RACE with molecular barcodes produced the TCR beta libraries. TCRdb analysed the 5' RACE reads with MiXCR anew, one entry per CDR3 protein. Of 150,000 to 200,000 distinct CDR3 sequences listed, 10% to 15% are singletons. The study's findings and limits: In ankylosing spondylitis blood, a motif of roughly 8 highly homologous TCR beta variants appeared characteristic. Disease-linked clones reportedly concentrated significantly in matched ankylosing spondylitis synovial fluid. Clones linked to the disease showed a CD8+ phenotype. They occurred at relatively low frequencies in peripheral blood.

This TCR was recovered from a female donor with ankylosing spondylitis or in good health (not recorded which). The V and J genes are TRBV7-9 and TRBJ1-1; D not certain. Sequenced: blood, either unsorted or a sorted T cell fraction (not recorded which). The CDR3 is CASSTLTNEAFF. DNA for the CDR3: TGTGCCAGCAGCACCTTGACCAATGAAGCTTTCTTT.